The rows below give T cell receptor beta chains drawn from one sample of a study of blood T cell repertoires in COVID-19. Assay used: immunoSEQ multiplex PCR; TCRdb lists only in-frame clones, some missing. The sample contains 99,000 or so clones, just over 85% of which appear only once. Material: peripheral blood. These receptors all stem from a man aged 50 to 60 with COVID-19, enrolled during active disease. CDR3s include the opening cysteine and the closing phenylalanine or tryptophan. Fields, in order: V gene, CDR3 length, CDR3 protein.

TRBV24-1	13	CATSAAGGYGYTF
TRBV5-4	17	CASSLGTGGYSGNTIYF
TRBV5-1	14	CASSLGGVRNEQFF
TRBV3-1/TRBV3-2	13	CASSQGVYTEAFF
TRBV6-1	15	CASSEVGSYNSPLHF
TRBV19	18	CASSLRRFGGEANYGYTF
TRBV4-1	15	CASSQDRGGSQPQHF
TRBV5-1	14	CASTMAGHNYGYTF
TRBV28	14	CASSLGTSIYEQYF
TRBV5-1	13	CASRVGGQETQYF
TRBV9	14	CASSATQGDTEAFF
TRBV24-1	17	CATSDRQGGHFNQPQHF
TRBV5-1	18	CASSLNSRLAYVTDTQYF
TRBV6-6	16	CASRSPYRDNTGELFF
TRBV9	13	CASSSGGWVEQFF
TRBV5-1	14	CASSLGQGADTQYF
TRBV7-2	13	CASSLGLFNEQFF
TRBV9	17	CASSVVPQASSGNTIYF
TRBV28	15	CASSSSGTVNSPLHF
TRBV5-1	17	CASSLPGQGPYSYEQYF
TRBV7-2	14	CASSLVGVNEKLFF
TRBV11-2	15	CASSPRTGAPCEQYF
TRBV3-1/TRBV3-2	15	CASSPGQGGNTEAFF
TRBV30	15	CAWRYSRTYNYGYTF
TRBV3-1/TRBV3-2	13	CASSQGGTETQYF
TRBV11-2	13	CASSLGVRSEAFF
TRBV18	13	CASSPRTGGEAFF
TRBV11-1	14	CASSLASGGNTQYF
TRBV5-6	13	CASSLGSLVGYTF
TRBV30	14	CAWSAGQGHSPLHF
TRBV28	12	CASSLTGYEQYF
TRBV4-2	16	CASSQDLPGMNTEAFF
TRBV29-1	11	CSASEIGELFF
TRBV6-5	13	CATRMEGVRGYTF
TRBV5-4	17	CASSLSSGGSLENEQFF
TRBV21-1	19	CASSSPPLAGTGGNQPQHF
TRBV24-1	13	CATSDFAGNEQFF
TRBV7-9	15	CASSRRTGPWVEQYF
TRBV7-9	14	CASSLTGVLREQFF
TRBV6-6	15	CASSYVRTGEGWQYF
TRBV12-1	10	CATRGGLSYF
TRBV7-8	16	CASRPSTGRSGYGYTF
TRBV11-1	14	CASSFSSYNSPLHF